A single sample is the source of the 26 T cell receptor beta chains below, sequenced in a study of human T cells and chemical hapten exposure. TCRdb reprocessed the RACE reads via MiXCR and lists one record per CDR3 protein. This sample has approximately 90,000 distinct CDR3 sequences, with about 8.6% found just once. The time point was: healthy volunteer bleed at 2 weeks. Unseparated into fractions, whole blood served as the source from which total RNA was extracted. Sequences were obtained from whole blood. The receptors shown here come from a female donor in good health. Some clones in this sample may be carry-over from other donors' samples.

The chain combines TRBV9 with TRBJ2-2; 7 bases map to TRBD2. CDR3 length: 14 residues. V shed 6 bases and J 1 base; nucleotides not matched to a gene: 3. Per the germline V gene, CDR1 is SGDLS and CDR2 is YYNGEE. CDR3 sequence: CASTPGGNTGELFF. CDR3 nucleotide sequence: TGTGCCAGCACCCCGGGGGGGAACACCGGGGAGCTGTTTTTT.

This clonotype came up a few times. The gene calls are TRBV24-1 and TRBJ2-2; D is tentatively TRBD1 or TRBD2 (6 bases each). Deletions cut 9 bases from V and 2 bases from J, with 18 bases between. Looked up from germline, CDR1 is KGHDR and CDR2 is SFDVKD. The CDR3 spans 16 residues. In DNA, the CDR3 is TGTGCCACCGGGGGGCCCCTGGGCTCCAACACCGGGGAGCTGTTTTTT. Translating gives CATGGPLGSNTGELFF.

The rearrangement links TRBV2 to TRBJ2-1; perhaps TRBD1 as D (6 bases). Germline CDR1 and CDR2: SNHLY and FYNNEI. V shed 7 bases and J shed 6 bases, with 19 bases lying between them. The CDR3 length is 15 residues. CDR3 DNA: TGTGCCAGCAAGCTCGGGACACTGGAAAGCAATGAGCAGTTCTTC. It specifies CASKLGTLESNEQFF.

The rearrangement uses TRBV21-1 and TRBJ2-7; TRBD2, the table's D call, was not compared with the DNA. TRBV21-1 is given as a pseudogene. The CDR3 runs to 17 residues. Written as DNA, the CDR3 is TGTGCCAGCAGCAAAGCGATTAGACTAGCGGCTCCTTACGAGCAGTACTTC. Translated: CASSKAIRLAAPYEQYF.

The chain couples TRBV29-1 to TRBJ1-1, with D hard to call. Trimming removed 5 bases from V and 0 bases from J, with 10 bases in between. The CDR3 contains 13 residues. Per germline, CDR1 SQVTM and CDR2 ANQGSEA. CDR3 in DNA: TGCAGCGTTCAAAGGGAAATGAACACTGAAGCTTTCTTT. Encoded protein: CSVQREMNTEAFF.

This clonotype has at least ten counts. Written as DNA, the CDR3 is TGCGCCAGCAGCTCGGAGGGCCCCTACGAGCAGTACTTC. Amino acid sequence: CASSSEGPYEQYF. The chain carries TRBV5-1 and TRBJ2-7; D is perhaps TRBD2 (6 bases). There are 13 residues in the CDR3. Per the germline V gene, CDR1 is SGHRS and CDR2 is YFSETQ. V was trimmed by 3 bases and J by 2 bases, leaving 9 bases between them.

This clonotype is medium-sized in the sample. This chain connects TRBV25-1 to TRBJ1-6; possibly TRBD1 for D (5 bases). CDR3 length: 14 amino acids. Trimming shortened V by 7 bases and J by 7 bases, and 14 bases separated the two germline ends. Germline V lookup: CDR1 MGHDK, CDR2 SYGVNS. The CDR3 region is CASIGTGANSPLHF. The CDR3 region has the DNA TGTGCCAGCATCGGTACAGGCGCCAATTCACCCCTCCACTTT. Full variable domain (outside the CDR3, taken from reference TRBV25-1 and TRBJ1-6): EADIYQTPRYLVIGTGKKITLECSQTMGHDKMYWYQQDPGMELHLIHYSYGVNSTEKGDLSSESTVSRIRTEHFPLTLESARPSHTSQYLCASIGTGANSPLHFGNGTRLTVT.

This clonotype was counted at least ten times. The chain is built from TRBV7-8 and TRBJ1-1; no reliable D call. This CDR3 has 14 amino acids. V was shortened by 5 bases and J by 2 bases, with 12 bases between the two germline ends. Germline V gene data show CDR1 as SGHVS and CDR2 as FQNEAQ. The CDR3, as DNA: TGTGCCAGCAGCAGTATGAACTTCAACACTGAAGCTTTCTTT. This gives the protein CASSSMNFNTEAFF. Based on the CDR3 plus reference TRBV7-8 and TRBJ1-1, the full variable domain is GAGVSQSPRYKVAKRGQDVALRCDPISGHVSLFWYQQALGQGPEFLTYFQNEAQLDKSGLPSDRFFAERPEGSVSTLKIQRTQQEDSAVYLCASSSMNFNTEAFFGQGTRLTVV.

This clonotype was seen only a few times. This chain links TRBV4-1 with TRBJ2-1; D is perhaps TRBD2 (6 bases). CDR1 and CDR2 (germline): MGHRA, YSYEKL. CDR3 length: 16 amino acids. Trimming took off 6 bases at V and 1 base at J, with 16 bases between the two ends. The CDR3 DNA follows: TGCGCCAGCAGAAAAGTCGGGAGTAGGTCCTACAATGAGCAGTTCTTC. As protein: CASRKVGSRSYNEQFF.

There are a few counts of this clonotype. The CDR3 nucleotides are TGTGCCACCAGCACACGACTAGCGGAGGTCGTTGAGCAGTTCTTC. It codes for CATSTRLAEVVEQFF. The chain recombines TRBV15 with TRBJ2-1; 9 nucleotides match TRBD2. V lost 4 bases and J lost 9; bases outside the gene matches: 10. This CDR3 region has 15 residues. CDR1 is LNHNV and CDR2 is YYDKDF in the germline V gene (reference sequence).

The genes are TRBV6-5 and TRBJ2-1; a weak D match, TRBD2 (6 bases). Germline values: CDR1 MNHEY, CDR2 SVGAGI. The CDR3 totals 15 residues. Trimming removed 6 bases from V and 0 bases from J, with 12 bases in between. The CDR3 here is CASRFGGSSYNEQFF. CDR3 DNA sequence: TGTGCCAGCAGGTTCGGGGGAAGCTCCTACAATGAGCAGTTCTTC.

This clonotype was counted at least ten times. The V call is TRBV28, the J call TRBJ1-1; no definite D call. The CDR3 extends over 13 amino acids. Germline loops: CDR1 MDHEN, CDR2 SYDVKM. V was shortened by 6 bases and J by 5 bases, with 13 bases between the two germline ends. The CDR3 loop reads CASSLRNPTEAFF. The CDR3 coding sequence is TGTGCCAGCAGCCTCCGGAATCCAACTGAAGCTTTCTTT.

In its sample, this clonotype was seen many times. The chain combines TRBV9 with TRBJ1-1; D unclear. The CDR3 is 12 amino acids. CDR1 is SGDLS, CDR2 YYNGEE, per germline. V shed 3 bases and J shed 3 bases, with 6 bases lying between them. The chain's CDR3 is CASSALDTEAFF. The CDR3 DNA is TGTGCCAGCAGCGCCCTTGACACTGAAGCTTTCTTT.

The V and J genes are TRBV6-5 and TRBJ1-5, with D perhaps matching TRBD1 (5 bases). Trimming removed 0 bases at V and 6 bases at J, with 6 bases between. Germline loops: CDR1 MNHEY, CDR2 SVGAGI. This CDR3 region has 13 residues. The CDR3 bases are TGTGCCAGCAGTTACTCAGGGGTTCAGCCCCAGCATTTT. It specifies CASSYSGVQPQHF.

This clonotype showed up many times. The CDR3 spells CASSGGVEAQPQHF. CDR3 nucleotides: TGTGCCAGCAGTGGGGGTGTGGAGGCTCAGCCCCAGCATTTT. The chain uses TRBV6-1 and TRBJ1-5; D remains ambiguous. Germline CDR1 reads MNHNS; CDR2 reads SASEGT. Trimming removed 4 bases from V and 6 bases from J, with 13 bases in between. CDR3 length equals 14 residues.

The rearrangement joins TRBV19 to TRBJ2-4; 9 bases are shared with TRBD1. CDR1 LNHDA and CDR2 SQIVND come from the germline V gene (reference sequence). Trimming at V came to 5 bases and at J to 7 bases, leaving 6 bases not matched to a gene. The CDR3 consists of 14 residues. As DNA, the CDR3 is TGTGCCAGTAGTGCGCCGGGACAGGGTAACATTCAGTACTTC. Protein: CASSAPGQGNIQYF.

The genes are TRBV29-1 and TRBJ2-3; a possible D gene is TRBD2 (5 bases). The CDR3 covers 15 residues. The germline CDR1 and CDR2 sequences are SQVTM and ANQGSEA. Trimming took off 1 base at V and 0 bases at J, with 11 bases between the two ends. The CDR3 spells CSVEGSSVSTDTQYF. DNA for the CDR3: TGCAGCGTTGAAGGGAGTAGCGTTAGCACAGATACGCAGTATTTT.

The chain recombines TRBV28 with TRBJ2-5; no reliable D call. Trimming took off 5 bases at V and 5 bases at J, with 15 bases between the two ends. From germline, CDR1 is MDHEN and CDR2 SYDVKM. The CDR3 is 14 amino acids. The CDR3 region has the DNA TGTGCCAGCAGTCGAGGAGAGAGGTTGGAGACCCAGTACTTC. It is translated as CASSRGERLETQYF.

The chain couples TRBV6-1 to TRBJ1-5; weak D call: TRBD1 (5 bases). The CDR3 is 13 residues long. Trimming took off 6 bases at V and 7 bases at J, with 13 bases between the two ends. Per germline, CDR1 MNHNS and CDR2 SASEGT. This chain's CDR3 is CASSRQTYQPQHF. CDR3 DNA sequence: TGTGCCAGCAGCAGACAGACGTACCAGCCCCAGCATTTT.

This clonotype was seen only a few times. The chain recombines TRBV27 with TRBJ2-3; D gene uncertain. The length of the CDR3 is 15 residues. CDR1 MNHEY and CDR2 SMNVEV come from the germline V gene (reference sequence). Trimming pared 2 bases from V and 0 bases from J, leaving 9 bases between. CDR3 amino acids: CASSLVRPSTDTQYF. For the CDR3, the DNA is TGTGCCAGCAGTTTAGTACGTCCTAGCACAGATACGCAGTATTTT.

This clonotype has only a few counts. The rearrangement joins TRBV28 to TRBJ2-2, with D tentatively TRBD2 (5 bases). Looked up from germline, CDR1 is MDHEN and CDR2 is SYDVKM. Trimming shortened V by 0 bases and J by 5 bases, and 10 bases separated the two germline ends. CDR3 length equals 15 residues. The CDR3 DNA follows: TGTGCCAGCAGTTTATGGGGAGCAGGAACCGGGGAGCTGTTTTTT. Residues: CASSLWGAGTGELFF.

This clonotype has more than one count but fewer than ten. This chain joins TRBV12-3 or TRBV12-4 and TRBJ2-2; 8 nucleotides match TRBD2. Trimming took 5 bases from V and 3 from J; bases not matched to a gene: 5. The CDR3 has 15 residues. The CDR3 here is CASSPNGGDTGELFF. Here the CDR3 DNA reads TGTGCCAGCAGTCCTAACGGGGGGGACACCGGGGAGCTGTTTTTT.

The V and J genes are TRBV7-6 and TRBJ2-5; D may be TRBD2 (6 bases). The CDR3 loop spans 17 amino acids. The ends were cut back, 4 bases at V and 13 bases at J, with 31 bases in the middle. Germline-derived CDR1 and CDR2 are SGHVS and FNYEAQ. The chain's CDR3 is CASSSTPLGSLREVLYF. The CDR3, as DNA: TGTGCCAGCAGCTCCACCCCTTTGGGGTCCTTGCGGGAAGTTCTGTACTTC. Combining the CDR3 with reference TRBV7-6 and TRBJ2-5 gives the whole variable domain GAGVSQSPRYKVTKRGQDVALRCDPISGHVSLYWYRQALGQGPEFLTYFNYEAQQDKSGLPNDRFSAERPEGSISTLTIQRTEQRDSAMYRCASSSTPLGSLREVLYFGPGTRLLVL.

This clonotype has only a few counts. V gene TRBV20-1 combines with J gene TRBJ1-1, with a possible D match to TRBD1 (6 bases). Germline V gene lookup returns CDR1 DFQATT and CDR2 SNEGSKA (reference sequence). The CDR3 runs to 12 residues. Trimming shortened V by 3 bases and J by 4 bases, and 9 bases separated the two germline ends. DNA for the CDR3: TGCAGTGCTAGCAGGGGTATCACTGAAGCTTTCTTT. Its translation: CSASRGITEAFF.

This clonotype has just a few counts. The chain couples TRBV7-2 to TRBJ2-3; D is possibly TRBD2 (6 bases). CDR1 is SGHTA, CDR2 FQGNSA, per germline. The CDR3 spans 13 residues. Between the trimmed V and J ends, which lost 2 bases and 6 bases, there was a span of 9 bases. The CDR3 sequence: CASSLSRGDTQYF. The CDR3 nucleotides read TGTGCCAGCAGCTTAAGCCGGGGGGATACGCAGTATTTT.

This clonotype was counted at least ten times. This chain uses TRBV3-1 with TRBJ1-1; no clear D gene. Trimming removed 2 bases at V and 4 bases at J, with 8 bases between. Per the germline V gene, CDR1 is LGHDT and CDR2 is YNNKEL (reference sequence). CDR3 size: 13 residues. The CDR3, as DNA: TGTGCCAGCAGCCAAAGTGTTGGCACTGAAGCTTTCTTT. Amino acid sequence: CASSQSVGTEAFF.